This TCR beta chain was recorded in a study of OX40 agonist ivuxolimab in advanced cancers. TCRdb's copy holds only in-frame clones and misses some; the assay was immunoSEQ multiplex PCR. The top ten hold 0.75% of the sample, which has roughly 70,000 clones, about 86% seen once. Trimming took 5 bases from V and 4 from J; bases not matched to a gene: 3. CDR1 and CDR2 from the germline V gene are SGHAT and FQNNGV. There are 15 residues in the CDR3. This sequence originates from an adult with an advanced solid tumor such as melanoma, head and neck, liver or kidney cancer. The sequences come from CD4+ or CD8+ T cells sorted from blood, collected in a trial of the OX40 agonist ivuxolimab. The rearrangement uses TRBV11-2 and TRBJ2-1, with 12 bases matching TRBD2. As DNA, the CDR3 is TGTGCCAGCAGCCTAACTAGCGGGAGGTACAATGAGCAGTTCTTC. It translates to CASSLTSGRYNEQFF.